The subject of this entry is one TCR beta chain. This record comes from a study of technical replicates of blood from several donors. The ends lost 0 bases at V and 0 bases at J; junction bases unmatched: 9. The CDR3 is 19 residues long. Germline V CDR1 and CDR2: SGHNT, YENEEA. Clones were read by immunoSEQ multiplex PCR, and TCRdb kept only the in-frame ones, dropping some. The table includes 83,000 or so clones, around 94% detected once. Sequenced material: T cells isolated from PBMCs. The receptor was derived from a human donor in good health. The V call is TRBV11-3, the J call TRBJ1-1; 11 nucleotides align to TRBD1. CDR3 DNA: TGTGCCAGCAGCTTAGATGTGAGGGACAGGGGGATCATGAACACTGAAGCTTTCTTT. Protein sequence: CASSLDVRDRGIMNTEAFF.